These T cell receptor beta chains were read from a single sample in a study of identical twins. Via MiXCR, TCRdb re-called the 5' RACE reads, giving one row per CDR3 protein. The table records 200,000 to 250,000 distinct CDR3 sequences, about 10% of them present only once. Sequenced: memory T cells sorted from blood. These receptors all stem from a man between 45 and 60 years old in good health. Each CDR3 is given with its conserved first and last residue. Size tells how often a clone was seen (once, few, many) or the class of an expanded clone, and some rows leave it out.

15	.	TRBJ2-1	TRBV12-3/TRBV12-4	CASTPSGSSYNEQFF
14	.	TRBJ1-1	TRBV5-6	CASSRITGYTEAFF
14	medium-sized	TRBJ2-7	TRBV12-3/TRBV12-4	CASSLSGYQGEQYF
13	.	TRBJ2-7	TRBV20-1	CSASGLDSYEQYF
14	many	TRBJ2-3	TRBV18	CASSPASRTDTQYF
16	many	TRBJ1-4	TRBV4-1	CASSQAVDLREEKLFF
13	few	TRBJ2-7	TRBV20-1	CSARGLVAYEQYF
15	.	TRBJ2-5	TRBV7-2	CASSLGYRGRETQYF
11	.	TRBJ2-5	TRBV29-1	CSVGFFETQYF
13	.	TRBJ1-2	TRBV7-2	CASSLVQGSGYTF
16	many	TRBJ2-1	TRBV7-7	CASSPSGTSAYNEQFF
17	many	TRBJ2-3	TRBV20-1	CSARVIVGSYRTDTQYF
13	.	TRBJ2-1	TRBV7-2	CASSADRFNEQFF
14	.	TRBJ2-5	TRBV12-3/TRBV12-4	CASSLTTSKETQYF
13	few	TRBJ2-5	TRBV7-2	CASSRTGYETQYF
16	once	TRBJ2-4	TRBV20-1	CSATQAGRRAKNIQYF
15	few	TRBJ1-5	TRBV4-3	CASSQEPRGYQPQHF
12	.	TRBJ1-1	TRBV15	CATSRGDREAFF
16	many	TRBJ2-6	TRBV4-3	CASSQDLAAGANVLTF
16	.	TRBJ2-3	TRBV27	CASSLWLAGPTDTQYF
16	few	TRBJ2-5	TRBV5-1	CASTHRPGTQEETQYF
13	.	TRBJ2-3	TRBV6-4	CASSVGPGDTQYF
16	.	TRBJ2-2	TRBV3-1	CASSQDPASFTGELFF
14	many	TRBJ1-1	TRBV29-1	CSARVRTGGTEAFF
14	many	TRBJ2-1	TRBV20-1	CSAKRGSSYNEQFF
15	many	TRBJ2-3	TRBV3-1	CASSQVAGAADTQYF
15	.	TRBJ2-2	TRBV30	CAWSALTGPAGELFF
16	many	TRBJ1-2	TRBV4-3	CASSQDHGMENYGYTF
12	many	TRBJ2-5	TRBV20-1	CSASGTSETQYF
15	.	TRBJ2-7	TRBV20-1	CSARGSAGNPYEQYF
16	few	TRBJ2-1	TRBV7-9	CASSSSGGSSYNEQFF
15	few	TRBJ1-1	TRBV14	CASSQGTGFSTEAFF
13	few	TRBJ2-2	TRBV12-3/TRBV12-4	CASSLAGVGELFF
13	many	TRBJ2-7	TRBV5-1	CASSFRAADEQYF
16	many	TRBJ1-4	TRBV4-2	CASSQLWGRANEKLFF
14	.	TRBJ2-3	TRBV7-3	CASSSTGVIDTQYF
18	.	TRBJ2-5	TRBV5-6	CASSLFGLVRGINETQYF
12	.	TRBJ1-1	TRBV20-1	CSARKGNTEAFF
13	many	TRBJ2-7	TRBV7-2	CASSFKMGGEQYF